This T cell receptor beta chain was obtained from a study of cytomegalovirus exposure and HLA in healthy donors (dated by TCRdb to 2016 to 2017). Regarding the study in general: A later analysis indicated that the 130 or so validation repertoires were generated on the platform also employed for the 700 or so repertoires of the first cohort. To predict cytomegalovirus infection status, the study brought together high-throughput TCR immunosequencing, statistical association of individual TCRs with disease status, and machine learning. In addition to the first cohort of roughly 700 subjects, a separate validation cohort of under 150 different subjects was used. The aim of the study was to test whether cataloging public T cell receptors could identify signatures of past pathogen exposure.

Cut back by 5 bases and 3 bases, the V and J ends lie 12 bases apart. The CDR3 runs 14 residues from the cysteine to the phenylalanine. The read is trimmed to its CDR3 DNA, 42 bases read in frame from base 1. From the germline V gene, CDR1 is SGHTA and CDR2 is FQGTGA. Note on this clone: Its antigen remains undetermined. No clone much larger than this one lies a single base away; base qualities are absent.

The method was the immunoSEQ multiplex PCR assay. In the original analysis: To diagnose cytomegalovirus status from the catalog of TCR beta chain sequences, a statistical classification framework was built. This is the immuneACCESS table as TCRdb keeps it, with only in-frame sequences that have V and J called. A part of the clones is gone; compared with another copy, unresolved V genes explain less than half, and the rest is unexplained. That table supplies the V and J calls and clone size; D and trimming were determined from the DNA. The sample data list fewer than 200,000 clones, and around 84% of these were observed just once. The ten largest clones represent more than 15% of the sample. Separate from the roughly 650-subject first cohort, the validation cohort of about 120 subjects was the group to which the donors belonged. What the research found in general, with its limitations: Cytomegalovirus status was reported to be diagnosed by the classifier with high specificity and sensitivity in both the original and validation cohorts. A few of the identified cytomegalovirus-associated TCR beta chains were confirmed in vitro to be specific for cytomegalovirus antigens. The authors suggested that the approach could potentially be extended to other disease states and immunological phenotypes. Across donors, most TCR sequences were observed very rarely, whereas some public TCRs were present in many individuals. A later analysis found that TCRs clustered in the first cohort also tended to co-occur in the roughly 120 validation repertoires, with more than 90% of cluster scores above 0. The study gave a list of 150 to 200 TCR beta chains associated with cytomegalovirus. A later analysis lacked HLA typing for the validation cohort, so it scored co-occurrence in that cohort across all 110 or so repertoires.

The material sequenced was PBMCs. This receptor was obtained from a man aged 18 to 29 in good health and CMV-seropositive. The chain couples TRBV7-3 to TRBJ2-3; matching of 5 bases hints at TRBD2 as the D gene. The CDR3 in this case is CASSRGVATDTQYF. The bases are TGTGCCAGCAGCCGCGGAGTAGCGACAGATACGCAGTATTTT.